The 17 T cell receptor beta chains given below trace back to one sample, sequenced in a study of radiation and T cells in renal cell carcinoma. The time point was: blood 2 weeks post-SBRT. Regarding treatment: 15 Gy SBRT to primary tumor, nephrectomy 4 weeks later. Sequencing was performed with immunoSEQ multiplex PCR; in TCRdb, only in-frame clones are kept and a portion is missing. In the table there are fewer than 150,000 clones, more than 75% of which are singletons. The sample was blood, taken from a patient whose treatment included radiotherapy and nephrectomy. These TCRs come from a woman in her 70s with renal cell carcinoma.

The J gene is TRBJ2-7, the V gene TRBV6-6; D might be TRBD1 (6 bases). Trimming cost V 2 bases and J 4 bases, with 12 bases left between them. CDR1 and CDR2 (germline): MNHNY, SVGAGI (reference sequence). The CDR3 loop spans 14 amino acids. The CDR3 loop reads CASSYPGVVYEQYF. For the CDR3, the DNA is TGTGCCAGCAGTTACCCAGGGGTGGTTTACGAGCAGTACTTC.

This chain connects TRBV9 to TRBJ2-7; possibly TRBD2 for D (6 bases). CDR1 is SGDLS, CDR2 YYNGEE, per germline. V was clipped by 0 bases and J by 3 bases, with 13 bases between them. The CDR3 spans 15 residues. The CDR3 region has the DNA TGTGCCAGCAGCGTAGATGCGGGATTCAGCTACGAGCAGTACTTC. Amino acid sequence: CASSVDAGFSYEQYF.

This clone was detected only once. The rearrangement uses TRBV4-1 and TRBJ2-7; 8 bases agree with TRBD1. V was pared by 4 bases and J by 3 bases, with 8 bases of the junction left unmatched. The germline CDR1 and CDR2 sequences are MGHRA and YSYEKL. This CDR3 region has 15 residues. CDR3 nucleotides: TGCGCCAGCAGCCCCACTACCGGGACAGGCTACGAGCAGTACTTC. This translates into CASSPTTGTGYEQYF.

V and J are TRBV4-2 and TRBJ1-2, with D hard to call. The CDR3 has 13 residues. V gave up 4 bases and J gave up 8 bases, with 14 bases separating them. CDR1 is LGHNA, CDR2 YNFKEQ, per germline. The CDR3 nucleotides are TGTGCCAGCAGCCTCCAAACTCGAATGGGCTACACCTTC. Its protein is CASSLQTRMGYTF.

The chain employs TRBV28 and TRBJ2-7, with D possibly matching TRBD2 (5 bases). The germline V gene has CDR1 MDHEN and CDR2 SYDVKM. V lost 5 bases to trimming and J lost 4 bases, with 9 bases between them. This CDR3 spans 12 amino acids. DNA for the CDR3: TGTGCCAGCAGTCTGAGGGTATACGAGCAGTACTTC. This codes for CASSLRVYEQYF.

This chain links TRBV9 with TRBJ1-1, with a possible D match to TRBD1 (5 bases). The germline V and J ends were trimmed by 2 bases and 7 bases, with 18 bases remaining between them. Germline-derived CDR1 and CDR2 are SGDLS and YYNGEE. This CDR3 has 15 amino acids. The CDR3 reads CASSVGQGGAGEAFF. CDR3 sequence (DNA): TGTGCCAGCAGCGTCGGGCAGGGCGGAGCGGGTGAAGCTTTCTTT.

V is TRBV9 and J is TRBJ2-3, with TRBD2 identical over 10 bases. The CDR3 length is 14 residues. Germline values: CDR1 SGDLS, CDR2 YYNGEE. V shed 2 bases, J shed 6 bases, and the junction held 3 bases outside the gene matches. CDR3 nucleotides: TGTGCCAGCAGCGTTTCTAGCGGGGGTGATACGCAGTATTTT. Protein sequence: CASSVSSGGDTQYF.

The gene calls are TRBV7-9 and TRBJ2-1; D gene uncertain. Germline V gene sequence: CDR1 SEHNR, CDR2 FQNEAQ (reference sequence). V was trimmed by 1 base and J by 8 bases, leaving 3 bases between them. This CDR3 spans 11 amino acids. The CDR3 sequence: CASSLVDEQFF. CDR3 coding DNA: TGTGCCAGCAGCTTAGTTGATGAGCAGTTCTTC.

The rearrangement joins TRBV28 to TRBJ1-2; TRBD1 is a possible D gene (6 bases). Trimming left V 6 bases short and J 4 bases short, with 12 bases between. Germline V lookup: CDR1 MDHEN, CDR2 SYDVKM. The CDR3 is 13 amino acids. The CDR3 coding sequence is TGTGCCAGCAGCCCAACAGGGCCCTATGGCTACACCTTC. Translated: CASSPTGPYGYTF.

The V gene is TRBV28, the J gene TRBJ2-7; perhaps TRBD2 as D (6 bases). The CDR3 is made up of 14 amino acids. From germline, CDR1 is MDHEN and CDR2 SYDVKM. Deletions cut 5 bases from V and 3 bases from J, with 14 bases between. The CDR3 DNA reads TGTGCCAGCAGTCGCGGGGTTTTCGGCTACGAGCAGTACTTC. Protein sequence: CASSRGVFGYEQYF.

The V gene is TRBV5-1, the J gene TRBJ1-2, with D possibly matching TRBD1 (6 bases). Germline CDR1 and CDR2: SGHRS and YFSETQ. The CDR3 covers 14 residues. V was clipped by 0 bases and J by 7 bases, with 13 bases between them. The chain's CDR3 is CASSLDGGASGYTF. The CDR3 DNA is TGCGCCAGCAGCTTGGACGGGGGCGCTTCTGGCTACACCTTC.

The chain couples TRBV7-2 to TRBJ2-5, with TRBD2 matching 11 bases. This CDR3 comprises 14 residues. From germline, CDR1 is SGHTA and CDR2 FQGNSA. V was clipped by 6 bases and J by 5 bases; unmatched bases: 5. The CDR3 reads CASRVAGGRETQYF. The CDR3 region has the DNA TGTGCCAGCAGGGTAGCGGGGGGGCGGGAGACCCAGTACTTC.

V gene TRBV7-3 combines with J gene TRBJ2-5, with D possibly TRBD2 on 5 matching bases. This CDR3 contains 14 residues. The V and J ends lost 5 bases and 5 bases respectively, with 15 bases between them. The germline CDR1 and CDR2 sequences are SGHTA and FQGTGA. The DNA of the CDR3 is TGTGCCAGCAGCCAGACCGGGCCGGGGGAGACCCAGTACTTC. It encodes CASSQTGPGETQYF.

J is TRBJ1-5 and V is TRBV19; D may be TRBD1 (6 bases). The V end lost 1 base, the J end lost 4 bases, and 11 bases lay between the germline ends. This CDR3 contains 15 residues. CDR1 and CDR2 from the germline V gene are LNHDA and SQIVND (reference sequence). In nucleotides, the CDR3 is TGTGCCAGTAGTATAGGGGAAGGGGGAAATCAGCCCCAGCATTTT. Translating it yields CASSIGEGGNQPQHF.

The genes are TRBV5-4 and TRBJ1-6, with 8 bases that match TRBD1. V trimming: 4 bases; J trimming: 3 bases; junction bases outside the gene matches: 6. This CDR3 is built from 16 residues. Germline lookup yields CDR1 SGHNT and CDR2 YYREEE (reference sequence). CDR3 residues: CASSMGQALYNSPLHF. CDR3 DNA: TGTGCCAGCAGCATGGGACAGGCACTCTATAATTCACCCCTCCACTTT.

The genes are TRBV12-2 and TRBJ2-7; the table's D call of TRBD1 was not tested on the DNA. TRBV12-2 is a pseudogene segment. CDR3 length equals 17 residues. Written as DNA, the CDR3 is TGTGCAAGTCGCTTAGCGGGCGGTGGCAGGGTAAGCCACGAGCAGTACTTC. This codes for CASRLAGGGRVSHEQYF.

This sequence joins TRBV23-1 and TRBJ2-7, with D perhaps matching TRBD1 (6 bases). TRBV23-1 is classed as an ORF, of uncertain function. V gave up 9 bases and J gave up 3 bases, with 15 bases separating them. This CDR3 contains 13 residues. The CDR3 bases are TGCGCCAGGAAGGCAGGGGATAACTACGAGCAGTACTTC. Translation gives CARKAGDNYEQYF.